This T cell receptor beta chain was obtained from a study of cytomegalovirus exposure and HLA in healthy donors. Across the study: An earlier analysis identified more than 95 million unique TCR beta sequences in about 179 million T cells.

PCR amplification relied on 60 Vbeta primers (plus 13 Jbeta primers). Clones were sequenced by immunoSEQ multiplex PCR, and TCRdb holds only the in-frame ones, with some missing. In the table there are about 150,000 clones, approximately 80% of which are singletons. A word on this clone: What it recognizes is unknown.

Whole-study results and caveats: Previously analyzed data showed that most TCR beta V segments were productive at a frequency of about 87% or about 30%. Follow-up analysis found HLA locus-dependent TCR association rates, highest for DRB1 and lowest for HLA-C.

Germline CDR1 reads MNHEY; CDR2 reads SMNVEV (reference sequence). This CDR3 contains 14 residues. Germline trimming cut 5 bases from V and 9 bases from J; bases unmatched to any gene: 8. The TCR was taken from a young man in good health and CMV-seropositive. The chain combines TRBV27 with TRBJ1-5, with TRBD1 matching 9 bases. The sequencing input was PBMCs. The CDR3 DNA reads TGTGCCAGCAGTCCCCGGGACAGGGCTTTGCCCCAGCATTTT. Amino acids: CASSPRDRALPQHF.